A single sample is the source of the 7 T cell receptor beta chains below, sequenced in a study of blood T cell repertoires in COVID-19. Measured with immunoSEQ multiplex PCR; TCRdb has only the in-frame clones, and not every one. The data hold about 98,000 clones, with 84% observed a single time. The source material was peripheral blood. These TCRs come from a human donor in a cohort sampled during active COVID-19.

The rearrangement uses TRBV5-5 and TRBJ1-2; D possibly corresponds to TRBD1 (6 bases). CDR1 is SGHKS and CDR2 is YYEKEE in the germline V gene (reference sequence). V dropped 1 base and J dropped 7 bases, with 11 bases sitting between them. The CDR3 extends over 13 amino acids. The chain's CDR3 is CASSLPGARGYTF. As DNA, the CDR3 is TGTGCCAGCAGCTTGCCAGGGGCTCGTGGCTACACCTTC.

This rearrangement joins TRBV5-1 to TRBJ1-3; a weak D match, TRBD1 (5 bases). CDR1 and CDR2 from the germline V gene are SGHRS and YFSETQ. This CDR3 has 14 residues. V was trimmed by 4 bases and J by 4 bases, leaving 12 bases between them. The CDR3 here is CASSPDSEGNTIYF. In DNA form, the CDR3 reads TGCGCCAGCAGCCCCGACAGTGAGGGAAACACCATATATTTT. Drawing the rest from reference TRBV5-1 and TRBJ1-3, the complete variable domain is KAGVTQTPRYLIKTRGQQVTLSCSPISGHRSVSWYQQTPGQGLQFLFEYFSETQRNKGNFPGRFSGRQFSNSRSEMNVSTLELGDSALYLCASSPDSEGNTIYFGEGSWLTVV.

This chain joins TRBV2 and TRBJ1-2; D gene uncertain. This CDR3 has 16 residues. Trimming shortened V by 6 bases and J by 3 bases, and 20 bases separated the two germline ends. Germline V gene sequence: CDR1 SNHLY, CDR2 FYNNEI. CDR3 region: CASSPHPGGGDYGYTF. CDR3 DNA: TGTGCCAGCAGCCCCCACCCGGGAGGCGGCGACTATGGCTACACCTTC. Supplemented by reference TRBV2 and TRBJ1-2, the full variable domain reads EPEVTQTPSHQVTQMGQEVILRCVPISNHLYFYWYRQILGQKVEFLVSFYNNEISEKSEIFDDQFSVERPDGSNFTLKIRSTKLEDSAMYFCASSPHPGGGDYGYTFGSGTRLTVV.

The chain carries TRBV12-3 or TRBV12-4 and TRBJ2-7; maybe TRBD1 (6 bases). V gave up 7 bases and J gave up 7 bases, with 14 bases separating them. The CDR3 is 12 residues long. CDR3 amino acids: CASTTGPREQYF. The CDR3 DNA reads TGTGCCAGCACCACAGGGCCCCGGGAGCAGTACTTC.

This clone was seen once. The rearrangement joins TRBV19 to TRBJ1-5; 11 bases map to TRBD1. The junction had 14 bases not matched to a gene; V was cut back by 3 bases and J by 1 base. The CDR3 has 20 residues. CDR1 LNHDA and CDR2 SQIVND come from the germline V gene (reference sequence). The CDR3 nucleotides are TGTGCCAGTAGTATTGGGTGGTTCTCCCGGACAGGGGGCAGCAATCAGCCCCAGCATTTT. This sequence encodes CASSIGWFSRTGGSNQPQHF.

The rearrangement links TRBV28 to TRBJ1-2, with 9 bases aligning to TRBD1. V shed 7 bases, J shed 7 bases, and the junction held 10 bases outside the gene matches. This CDR3 comprises 14 residues. CDR1 is MDHEN and CDR2 is SYDVKM in the germline V gene. In DNA form, the CDR3 reads TGTGCCAGCATTCCAGGGGGGGACAGGGCTGGCTACACCTTC. The encoded protein is CASIPGGDRAGYTF.

The J gene is TRBJ1-5, the V gene TRBV28; D gene uncertain. This CDR3 region has 12 residues. The germline V gene encodes CDR1 MDHEN and CDR2 SYDVKM. V was trimmed by 5 bases and J by 4 bases, leaving 6 bases between them. The CDR3 DNA follows: TGTGCCAGCAGTCTCCTAAATCAGCCCCAGCATTTT. Its protein product is CASSLLNQPQHF.